Ten or more counts support the clone carrying this TCR beta chain. Antigen unknown. TCRdb fed the reads into MiXCR, producing one record per CDR3 protein. This sample yields about 490,000 distinct CDR3 sequences, of which 16% are seen a single time; about 24% belongs to the top ten. This record comes from a study of T cell repertoires in cytomegalovirus infection. Study summary: TCR beta signatures that were public indicated CMV infection and matching HLA type.

Findings and limits, study-wide: Summed public TCR beta family frequency identified CMV carriers bearing the relevant HLA. Dominating the ex vivo response were TCR beta clonotypes that were CMV-specific and HLA-C-restricted.

Between the trimmed V and J ends, which lost 4 bases and 0 bases, there was a span of 18 bases. The CDR3 is 17 amino acids. The sequence was obtained from a human donor in good health (CMV status not recorded). Some clones in this sample may be carry-over from other donors' samples. The sequenced material came from CD8+ T cells from PBMCs. V usage is TRBV12-3 or TRBV12-4 and J usage is TRBJ2-5; weak D call: TRBD2 (6 bases). CDR3 loop: CASSYRREKDDQETQYF. As DNA, the CDR3 is TGTGCCAGCAGTTATAGGAGGGAAAAAGACGACCAAGAGACCCAGTACTTC.